Listed below are T cell receptor beta chains from one sample, sequenced in a study of blood T cell repertoires in COVID-19. Some clones are missing from TCRdb's copy, which holds only in-frame ones; the method was immunoSEQ multiplex PCR. Of about 70,000 clones in the sample, 75% to 85% were seen once. The sample comprised peripheral blood. The receptors shown here come from a man aged 65 to 85 who had recovered from COVID-19. The CDR3 runs from the conserved cysteine through the conserved F or W. D genes are given only for firm matches. Some rows mark clone size as missing; the rest say once, few, many or name a class of expanded clone.

clone_size	d_call	v_call	j_call	cdr3_length	cdr3_aa	cdr3_nt
once	NA	TRBV28	TRBJ2-3	13	CASSLSGLKTQYF	TGTGCCAGCAGTTTAAGCGGCCTAAAAACGCAGTATTTT
NA	TRBD1	TRBV30	TRBJ1-2	14	CAWSVLDRGNGYTF	TGTGCCTGGAGTGTACTGGACAGGGGCAATGGCTACACCTTC
many	TRBD1	TRBV5-1	TRBJ1-1	18	CASSLTPVGTGGKTEAFF	TGCGCCAGCAGCTTGACTCCTGTTGGTACAGGGGGCAAAACTGAAGCTTTCTTT
NA	TRBD1	TRBV6-5	TRBJ2-1	14	CASSFRDRGSEQFF	TGTGCCAGCAGTTTCCGGGACAGGGGAAGTGAGCAGTTCTTC
NA	TRBD1	TRBV29-1	TRBJ1-5	13	CSVGTGGVQPQHF	TGCAGCGTTGGGACAGGGGGCGTTCAGCCCCAGCATTTT
few	TRBD2	TRBV10-2	TRBJ2-2	17	CASRPGLAVLIAGELFF	TGCGCCAGCAGACCTGGACTAGCGGTCCTGATTGCCGGGGAGCTGTTTTTT
few	NA	TRBV28	TRBJ2-7	15	CASSLLQDFSYEQYF	TGTGCCAGCAGTTTACTTCAGGACTTCTCCTACGAGCAGTACTTC
NA	TRBD1	TRBV4-2	TRBJ1-5	16	CASSQEYRDRGQPQHF	TGTGCCAGCAGCCAGGAGTATCGGGACAGGGGACAGCCCCAGCATTTT
NA	NA	TRBV20-1	TRBJ1-2	11	CSAPARSGYTF	TGCAGTGCTCCCGCCCGGAGTGGCTACACCTTC
NA	NA	TRBV5-6	TRBJ1-4	14	CASSLSGTNEKLFF	TGTGCCAGCAGCTTGTCTGGCACTAATGAAAAACTGTTTTTT
once	NA	TRBV7-2	TRBJ2-7	11	CASSSRGKQYF	TGTGCCAGCAGCTCCCGAGGCAAGCAGTACTTC
NA	NA	TRBV30	TRBJ1-3	14	CAWRGREAGNTIYF	TGTGCCTGGAGGGGGAGGGAGGCTGGAAACACCATATATTTT
NA	NA	TRBV6-1	TRBJ1-5	16	CASSEWGRGENEPQHF	TGTGCCAGCAGTGAATGGGGTCGGGGGGAAAACGAGCCCCAGCATTTT
once	TRBD1	TRBV27	TRBJ2-7	18	CASRAGTGGVFGSYEQYF	TGTGCCAGCAGGGCCGGGACAGGGGGCGTCTTTGGCTCCTACGAGCAGTACTTC